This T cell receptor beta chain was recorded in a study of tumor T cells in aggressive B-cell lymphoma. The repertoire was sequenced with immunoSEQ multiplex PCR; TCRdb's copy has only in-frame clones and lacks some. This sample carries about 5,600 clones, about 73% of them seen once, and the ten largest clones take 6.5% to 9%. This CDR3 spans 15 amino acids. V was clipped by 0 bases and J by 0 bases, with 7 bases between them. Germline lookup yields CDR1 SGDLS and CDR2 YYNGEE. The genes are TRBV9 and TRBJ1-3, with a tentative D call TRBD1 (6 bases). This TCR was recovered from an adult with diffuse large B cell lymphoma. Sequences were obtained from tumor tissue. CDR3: CASSVDRVSGNTIYF. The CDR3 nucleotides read TGTGCCAGCAGCGTAGACAGGGTCTCTGGAAACACCATATATTTT.